Listed here are 7 T cell receptor beta chains from one sample, sequenced in a study of blood T cell repertoires in COVID-19. This table comes from immunoSEQ multiplex PCR, and its TCRdb copy is limited to in-frame clones, with some not included. The sample records some 270,000 clones, 70% to 90% being singletons. The sample was peripheral blood. The receptors originated from a woman between 70 and 85 years old with acute or convalescent COVID-19.

The V gene is TRBV7-9, the J gene TRBJ2-1, with TRBD1 matching over 10 bases. The CDR3 runs 14 residues. Germline CDR1 SEHNR, CDR2 FQNEAQ (reference sequence). V was pared by 4 bases and J by 10 bases, with 7 bases of the junction left unmatched. The CDR3: CASSSSGTGAEQFF. DNA for the CDR3: TGTGCCAGCAGCTCCTCCGGGACAGGGGCCGAGCAGTTCTTC.

V usage is TRBV10-3 and J usage is TRBJ2-7; TRBD2 might be the D (5 bases). This CDR3 has 12 residues. Germline CDR1 and CDR2: ENHRY and SYGVKD. The V end lost 5 bases, the J end lost 5 bases, and 10 bases lay between the germline ends. The CDR3 nucleotides are TGTGCCATCAGTTTGGCGGGTAACGAGCAGTACTTC. The encoded protein is CAISLAGNEQYF.

This clone was observed a handful of times. V gene TRBV18 combines with J gene TRBJ1-1; D possibly corresponds to TRBD1 (5 bases). The CDR3 totals 14 residues. Trimming left V 2 bases short and J 5 bases short, with 12 bases between. The germline V gene has CDR1 KGHSH and CDR2 LQKENI. CDR3 bases: TGTGCCAGCTCACCATCGCAGGGTGGTACTGAAGCTTTCTTT. It translates to CASSPSQGGTEAFF.

V and J are TRBV15 and TRBJ2-3; D is unclear. Trimming removed 5 bases from V and 0 bases from J, with 6 bases in between. CDR3 size: 13 residues. Germline loops: CDR1 LNHNV, CDR2 YYDKDF (reference sequence). The CDR3 loop reads CATSRQSTDTQYF. CDR3 DNA: TGTGCCACCAGCCGCCAGAGCACAGATACGCAGTATTTT.

The rearrangement links TRBV5-1 to TRBJ2-2; D remains unclear. Germline loops: CDR1 SGHRS, CDR2 YFSETQ. The V gene lost 4 bases and the J gene lost 7 bases, with 11 bases spanning the gap. This CDR3 comprises 13 residues. The CDR3: CASSRGSHGELFF. CDR3 sequence (DNA): TGCGCCAGCAGCCGAGGATCTCACGGGGAGCTGTTTTTT.

The rearrangement uses TRBV29-1 and TRBJ2-5, with D tentatively TRBD1 (5 bases). In germline, CDR1 is SQVTM, CDR2 ANQGSEA. V lost 0 bases and J 5 bases, leaving 19 bases between the germline ends. The CDR3 covers 16 residues. The CDR3 DNA reads as TGCAGCGTTGAAGATGGTGGACACACTAAGGGGGAGACCCAGTACTTC. Encoded protein: CSVEDGGHTKGETQYF. Looking up the rest from reference TRBV29-1 and TRBJ2-5 gives the full variable domain: SAVISQKPSRDICQRGTSLTIQCQVDSQVTMMFWYRQQPGQSLTLIATANQGSEATYESGFVIDKFPISRPNLTFSTLTVSNMSPEDSSIYLCSVEDGGHTKGETQYFGPGTRLLVL.

This chain joins TRBV3-1 (or the pseudogene TRBV3-2) and TRBJ2-1; tentative D call: TRBD2 (5 bases). Trimming took 4 bases from V and 6 from J, leaving 10 bases between them. Germline-derived CDR1 and CDR2 are LGHDT and YNNKEL (reference sequence). The CDR3 spans 13 residues. The CDR3 spells CASSPGLSNEQFF. CDR3 nucleotides: TGTGCCAGCAGCCCAGGACTTTCCAATGAGCAGTTCTTC.